A selection of T cell receptor beta chains follows, all from one sample in a study of radiotherapy plus CTLA-4 blockade in lung cancer. The data were produced by immunoSEQ multiplex PCR, yet TCRdb's version contains in-frame clones alone and is incomplete. The table includes roughly 30,000 clones, almost 80% detected once. This sample comprised peripheral blood, obtained from a patient treated with radiotherapy plus ipilimumab. The source is a human donor with non-small cell lung cancer who had stable disease on radiotherapy plus ipilimumab. CDR3s include the opening cysteine and the closing phenylalanine or tryptophan. D genes are given only for firm matches. Clone size is not always given. Where it is, it says once, few, many or a class for expanded clones.

V gene,J gene,clone size,D gene,CDR3 protein,CDR3 DNA
TRBV19,TRBJ1-5,.,.,CASSIGPGHLNQPQHF,TGTGCCAGTAGTATAGGACCGGGACACTTGAATCAGCCCCAGCATTTT
TRBV18,TRBJ1-6,.,.,CASSPQDTIRGSPLHF,TGTGCCAGCTCACCACAGGACACTATAAGGGGTTCACCCCTCCACTTT
TRBV27,TRBJ2-1,few,TRBD2,CARSSGTSGYYNDQFF,TGTGCCAGAAGTTCGGGGACTAGCGGATACTACAATGATCAGTTCTTC
TRBV11-3,TRBJ2-3,once,.,CASSLDADTQYF,TGTGCCAGCAGCTTAGACGCAGATACGCAGTATTTT
TRBV19,TRBJ2-3,.,TRBD1,CASSTADRGRHVVPSQYF,TGTGCCAGTAGTACGGCGGACAGGGGCCGCCATGTGGTTCCCTCGCAGTATTTT
TRBV5-1,TRBJ2-2,.,.,CASSLLRADTGELFF,TGCGCCAGCAGCTTGCTCAGGGCCGACACCGGGGAGCTGTTTTTT
TRBV27,TRBJ2-2,few,TRBD2,CASSLTSGSTGELFF,TGTGCCAGCAGTTTAACTAGCGGGAGCACCGGGGAGCTGTTTTTT
TRBV28,TRBJ2-5,.,TRBD2,CASSFPGLAVLGETQYF,TGTGCCAGCAGTTTTCCGGGACTAGCGGTGCTAGGGGAGACCCAGTACTTC
TRBV7-6,TRBJ2-1,.,TRBD2,CASSLVSGGARSVNEQFF,TGTGCCAGCAGCTTGGTTAGCGGGGGGGCCCGGAGTGTCAATGAGCAGTTCTTC
TRBV9,TRBJ1-2,.,TRBD1,CASSVAWDSLGGYTF,TGTGCCAGCAGCGTAGCTTGGGACAGCCTAGGGGGCTACACCTTC
TRBV7-2,TRBJ2-5,.,.,CASSLNRIETQYF,TGTGCCAGCAGCTTAAACCGGATAGAGACCCAGTACTTC
TRBV10-3,TRBJ1-2,.,TRBD1,CAISGTDREYGYTF,TGTGCCATCAGTGGGACGGACAGGGAATATGGCTACACCTTC
TRBV5-4,TRBJ1-5,.,.,CASSLPGGGNQPQHF,TGTGCCAGCAGCTTGCCAGGAGGCGGCAATCAGCCCCAGCATTTT
TRBV7-9,TRBJ2-3,.,.,CASSPSRGDTQYF,TGTGCCAGCAGCCCGTCACGAGGGGATACGCAGTATTTT
TRBV19,TRBJ1-5,few,.,CASSTGRGSNQPQHF,TGTGCCAGTAGTACCGGACGGGGAAGCAATCAGCCCCAGCATTTT
TRBV13,TRBJ2-1,.,.,CASSLRPPDLFLYNEQFF,TGTGCCAGCAGCCTCCGTCCCCCAGACCTGTTCCTCTACAATGAGCAGTTCTTC
TRBV5-6,TRBJ1-1,.,.,CASSFTSTEAFF,TGTGCCAGCAGCTTTACGTCCACTGAAGCTTTCTTT
TRBV5-8,TRBJ2-1,.,TRBD1,CASSLGGQGSNEQFF,TGTGCCAGCAGCTTGGGGGGACAGGGGAGCAATGAGCAGTTCTTC
TRBV14,TRBJ2-3,.,.,CASSQLGSGSTDTQYF,TGTGCCAGCAGCCAATTGGGAAGCGGTAGCACAGATACGCAGTATTTT
TRBV7-9,TRBJ1-5,.,TRBD1,CASSSGTGNQPQHF,TGTGCCAGCAGTTCCGGGACAGGGAATCAGCCCCAGCATTTT
TRBV6-1,TRBJ1-1,.,.,CAGRGLTEAFF,TGTGCCGGCAGGGGACTCACTGAAGCTTTCTTT
TRBV27,TRBJ1-1,.,.,CATQGQLNTEAFF,TGTGCCACCCAGGGGCAGCTGAACACTGAAGCTTTCTTT
TRBV6-5,TRBJ1-4,.,TRBD1,CASSYSRGRGNEKLFF,TGTGCCAGCAGTTACTCCAGGGGGCGCGGTAATGAAAAACTGTTTTTT